This TCR beta chain was sequenced in a study of blood T cells in healthy people across ages (dated by TCRdb to between 2014 and 2016). As for the study more broadly: In model experiments, template switching captured about one uniquely barcoded TCR beta cDNA molecule for every two T cells. Donors were grouped into four age groups: young (average roughly 15 years), middle-aged (less than 40), aged (around 60) and long-lived (approximately 75). Donors of different ages were randomly distributed across sequencing lanes to avoid experimental bias. Using deep sequencing normalized with unique cDNA molecular identifiers, the study measured how TCR beta repertoire diversity changes with age. For two donors (one aged 18 to 29 and one aged 80 or older), the study analyzed two additional independent replicas of 1 million unique cDNA reads from the same blood draw.

This clonotype was found a few times. What this receptor recognizes is not known. The record has no base qualities; no much larger clone is one base away. From the germline V gene, CDR1 is SGHTA and CDR2 is FQGNSA. V gives up 4 bases and J gives up 7 bases, and the segment between their germline ends measures 17 bases. The CDR3 runs 15 amino acids, cysteine and phenylalanine included. The sequence is cut down to CDR3 DNA, 45 bases in frame from base 1. Library method: 5' RACE. Reads for this sample came from an Illumina HiSeq 2500. A second PCR of about 6 to 12 cycles was performed with a sample-barcoded 5' primer and a J-beta primer mix. A template-switch 5' adaptor carrying 12 random nucleotides introduced a unique molecular identifier onto each TCR beta cDNA molecule. At least 2.5 million CDR3-containing paired-end reads were obtained from each sample. The Mint cDNA synthesis kit, primed by a TRBC-specific oligonucleotide, was used to synthesize first-strand cDNA from all RNA. After uracil-DNA glycosylase treatment, a first 18-cycle PCR used universal primers M1SS and BC2_uni_R on all cDNA. The study's own analysis went as follows. Each sample was normalized by randomly selecting 1 million high-quality reads, each carrying a distinct molecular identifier. Instead of being binned into consensus sequences, reads with shared molecular identifiers were discarded. CDR3 identification, clonotype clustering and error correction used MiTCR with a Q25 quality threshold and the strictest error-elimination algorithm. A nonparametric unseen species model with Euler transformation was used to estimate lower-bound total TCR beta diversity. Through fastp at Q25 and MiXCR, TCRdb rebuilt clones from the public reads, retaining in-frame beta chains. Each record represents a unique CDR3 protein, reported with the most common genes and DNA among its rows. The V and J calls follow TCRdb's processing rather than the paper's. This sample holds some 1,500,000 distinct CDR3 sequences; approximately 43% were observed only once. Approximately 4% of the sample goes to the ten largest clones.

The donors were roughly 40 Caucasian individuals from Russia, aged 6 to 90 years, who were systemically healthy. Ten milliliters of peripheral blood were drawn from each donor into EDTA-treated Vacutainer tubes. Ficoll-Paque density-gradient centrifugation was used to isolate PBMCs, with at least 7 million obtained per sample. Total RNA, at least 6 micrograms per sample, was extracted from PBMCs with Trizol reagent. For every donor, an aliquot of PBMCs went through flow cytometry to measure the percentages of naive CD45RAhigh/CD27high T cells. Study-wide findings and limitations: Compared with the aged group, the long-lived group had more naive CD4+ T cells, fewer expanded clones and increased TCR diversity, suggesting age selection. Donor CMV infection status was unknown, potentially confounding age-related changes in expanded clonotypes. There was a strong correlation between observed TCR beta diversity and the percentage of naive T cells measured by flow cytometry. As age increased, observed TCR beta diversity per million T cells dropped in a roughly linear way, and a significant reduction was already evident by age about 40. Estimates of total diversity based on one million sequenced T cells were regarded as lower bounds and as underestimates. Because profiling used bulk unsorted PBMCs, naive and antigen-experienced compartments could not be compared conclusively.

Sequencing was carried out using blood. The chain links TRBV7-2 with TRBJ2-1; TRBD2 is possibly the D segment (6 matching bases). This TCR derives from a woman aged 18-29 years in good health. The sequence in DNA is TGTGCCAGCAGCTCGCAAGGGCTAGCGTCTAATGAGCAGTTCTTC. Its coded protein is CASSSQGLASNEQFF.